The present entry profiles one TCR beta chain with its context. Using immunoSEQ multiplex PCR, the repertoire was profiled, and TCRdb retains in-frame clones only, with some absent. The data contain about 660,000 clones, around 87% of them singletons. This entry belongs to a study of shared T cell receptors in the human thymus. Trimming removed 4 bases at V and 4 bases at J, with 17 bases between. Germline CDR1 and CDR2: MDHEN and SYDVKM. This CDR3 region has 16 residues. The same specimen was also included in a second study, on human thymus T cells. That paper states: In corrective heart surgery, resections were taken, and these provided the thymus tissue. There appeared to be biased usage of V and J genes in thymic and blood repertoires. Related research described thymic repertoires that were highly overlapping among unrelated individuals.

Sequences were obtained from thymocytes. The chain combines TRBV28 with TRBJ1-5; no definite D call. This TCR was recovered from a boy under three years old with a congenital heart defect. CDR3: CASSSTSSTGNQPQHF. The CDR3 region has the DNA TGTGCCAGCAGTTCAACTTCGAGCACGGGAAATCAGCCCCAGCATTTT.